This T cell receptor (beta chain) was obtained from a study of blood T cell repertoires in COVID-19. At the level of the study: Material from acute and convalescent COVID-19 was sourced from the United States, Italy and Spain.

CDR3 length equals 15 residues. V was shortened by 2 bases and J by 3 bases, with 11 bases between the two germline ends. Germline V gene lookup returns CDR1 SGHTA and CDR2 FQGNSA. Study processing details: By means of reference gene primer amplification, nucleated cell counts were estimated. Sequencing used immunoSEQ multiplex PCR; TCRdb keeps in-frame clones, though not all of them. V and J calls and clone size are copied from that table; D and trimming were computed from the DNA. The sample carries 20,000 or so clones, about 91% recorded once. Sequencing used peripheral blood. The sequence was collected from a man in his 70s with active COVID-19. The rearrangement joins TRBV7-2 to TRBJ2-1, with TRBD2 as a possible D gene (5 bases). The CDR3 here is CASSLNPDYYNEQFF. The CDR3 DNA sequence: TGTGCCAGCAGCTTAAACCCCGACTACTACAATGAGCAGTTCTTC.